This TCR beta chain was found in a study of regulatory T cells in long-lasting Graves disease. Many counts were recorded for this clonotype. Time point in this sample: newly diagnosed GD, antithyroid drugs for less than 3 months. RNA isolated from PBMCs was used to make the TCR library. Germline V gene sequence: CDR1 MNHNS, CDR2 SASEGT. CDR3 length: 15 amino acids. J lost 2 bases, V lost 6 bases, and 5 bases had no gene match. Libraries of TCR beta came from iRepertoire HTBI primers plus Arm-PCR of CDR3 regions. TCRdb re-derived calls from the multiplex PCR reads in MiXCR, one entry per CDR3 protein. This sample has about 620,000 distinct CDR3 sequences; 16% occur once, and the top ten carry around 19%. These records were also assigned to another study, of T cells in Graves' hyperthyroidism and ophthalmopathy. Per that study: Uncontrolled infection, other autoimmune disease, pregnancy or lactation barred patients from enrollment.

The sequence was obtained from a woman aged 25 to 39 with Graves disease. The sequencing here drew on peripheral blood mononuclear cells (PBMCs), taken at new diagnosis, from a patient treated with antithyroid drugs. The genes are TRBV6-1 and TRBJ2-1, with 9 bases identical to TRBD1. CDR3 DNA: TGTGCCAGCAGGAACGACAGGGGGGCCTACAATGAGCAGTTCTTC. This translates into CASRNDRGAYNEQFF.